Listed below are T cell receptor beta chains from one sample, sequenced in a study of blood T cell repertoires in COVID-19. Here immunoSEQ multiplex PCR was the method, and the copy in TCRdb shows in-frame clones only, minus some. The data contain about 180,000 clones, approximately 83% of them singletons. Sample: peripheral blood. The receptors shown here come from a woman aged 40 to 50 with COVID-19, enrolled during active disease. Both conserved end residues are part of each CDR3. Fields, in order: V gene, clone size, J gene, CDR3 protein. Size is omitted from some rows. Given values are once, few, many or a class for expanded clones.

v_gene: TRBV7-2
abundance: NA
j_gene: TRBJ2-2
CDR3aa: CASSLVAASGGRGGELFF

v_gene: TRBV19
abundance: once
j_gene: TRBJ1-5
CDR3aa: CASTFLRGTGEGQPQHF

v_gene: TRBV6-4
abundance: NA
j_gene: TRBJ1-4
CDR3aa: CASPRWGHEKLFF

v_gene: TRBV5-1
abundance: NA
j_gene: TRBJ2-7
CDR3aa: CASSLDPGLPYEQYF

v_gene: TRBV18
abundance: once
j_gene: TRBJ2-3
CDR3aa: CASSPYRQTRTDTQYF

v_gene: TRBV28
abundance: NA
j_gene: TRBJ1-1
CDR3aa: CASTLTANTEAFF

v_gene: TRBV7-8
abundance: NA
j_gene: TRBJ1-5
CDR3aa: CASSPPPQNSNQPQHF

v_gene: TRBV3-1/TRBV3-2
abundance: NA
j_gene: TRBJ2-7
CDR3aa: CASRDTRTTYEQYF

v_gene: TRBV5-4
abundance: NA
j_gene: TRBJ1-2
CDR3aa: CASSFTGTPDTF

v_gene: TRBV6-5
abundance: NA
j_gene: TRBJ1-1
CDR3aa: CASILRDEAFF

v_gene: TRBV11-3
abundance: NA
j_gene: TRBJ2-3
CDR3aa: CASSFGVDTQYF

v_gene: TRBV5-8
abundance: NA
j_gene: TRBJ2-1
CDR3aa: CASTSGVGEQFF

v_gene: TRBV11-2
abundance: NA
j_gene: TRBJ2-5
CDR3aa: CASSLFSPQETQYF

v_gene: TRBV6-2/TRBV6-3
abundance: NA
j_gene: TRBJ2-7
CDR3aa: CASSQGTSVYEQYF

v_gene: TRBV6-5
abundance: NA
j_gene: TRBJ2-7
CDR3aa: CASGKGGNEQYF

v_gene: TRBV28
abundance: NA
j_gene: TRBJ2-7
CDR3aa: CASWVGASREQYF

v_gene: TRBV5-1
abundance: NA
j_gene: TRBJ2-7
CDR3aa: CASSSDPGTGGGLYF

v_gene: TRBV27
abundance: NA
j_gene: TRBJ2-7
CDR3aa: CASSGRGGTRSYEQYF